This entry is about one TCR beta chain. This record comes from a study of blood T cell repertoires in COVID-19. Study context: Specimens from acute and convalescent COVID-19 originated in the United States, Italy and Spain. From T cells, B-cell-depleted T cells, or PBMCs came the material, which was cDNA or gDNA.

CDR1 is SGHNT, CDR2 YYREEE, per germline (reference sequence). V dropped 4 bases and J dropped 4; count of bases not matched to a gene: 9. The CDR3 loop spans 16 amino acids. Original methodology: Quantification of nucleated cells was approximated via reference gene primer amplification. Libraries were prepared by immunoSEQ multiplex PCR; TCRdb keeps only in-frame clonotypes and omits some of them. V and J calls and clone size are as listed in that table; D and trimming were resolved from the DNA. Of some 42,000 clones in the sample, around 89% were seen once. This TCR was sampled from a human donor in a cohort sampled during active COVID-19. The chain employs TRBV5-4 and TRBJ2-3; 10 bases align to TRBD2. Sequencing used peripheral blood. The CDR3 DNA is TGTGCCAGCAGCGACCTGAGCGGGGGGGCATCAGATACGCAGTATTTT. Its protein is CASSDLSGGASDTQYF.